The T cell receptor beta chain described here comes from a study of T cells in localized non-small cell lung cancer. Germline-derived CDR1 and CDR2 are MGHRA and YSYEKL. The CDR3 totals 17 residues. The junction had 8 bases not matched to a gene; V was cut back by 0 bases and J by 6 bases. The study, taken as a whole, reports: Of the top 100 tumor clones, median roughly 55 were in adjacent lung, more than 25 among its top 100.

Sequenced by immunoSEQ multiplex PCR; TCRdb stores in-frame clones only, minus some. The sample lists tens of thousands of clones, approximately 88% occurring once. As concerns this clone: Its matching antigen is unknown.

This specimen was peripheral blood, taken before any cancer treatment. The rearrangement links TRBV4-1 to TRBJ1-6; 7 nucleotides agree with TRBD1. The clonotype was recovered from a woman aged 40-75 years with stage I lung adenocarcinoma. The CDR3 DNA reads TGCGCCAGCAGCCAAGAGCTCCCGGGACAGATTAATTCACCCCTCCACTTT. Its translation is CASSQELPGQINSPLHF.